The 15 T cell receptor beta chains below all came from one sample that was sequenced in a study of T cells in Graves' hyperthyroidism and ophthalmopathy. Researchers took RNA transcripts and amplified the TCR beta CDR3 regions from them. First-round RT-PCR targeting the TCR CDR3 was performed with the HTBI primer set. Via MiXCR, TCRdb re-called the multiplex PCR reads, giving one row per CDR3 protein. The sample includes some 380,000 distinct CDR3 sequences, approximately 13% of them seen just once. The sequencing input was blood. These TCRs come from a man aged 25 to 40 with Graves' hyperthyroidism that later progressed to Graves' ophthalmopathy.

This clonotype was seen at least ten times. The chain recombines TRBV18 with TRBJ1-1, with D perhaps TRBD1 (5 bases). With 3 bases removed from V and 3 bases from J, the gap between germline ends came to 11 bases. The CDR3 loop spans 14 amino acids. The germline CDR1 and CDR2 sequences are KGHSH and LQKENI. Written as DNA, the CDR3 is TGTGCCAGCTCACCTAGGGGAGATGACACTGAAGCTTTCTTT. It yields the protein CASSPRGDDTEAFF. The whole variable domain, remainder taken from reference TRBV18 and TRBJ1-1, is NAGVMQNPRHLVRRRGQEARLRCSPMKGHSHVYWYRQLPEEGLKFMVYLQKENIIDESGMPKERFSAEFPKEGPSILRIQQVVRGDSAAYFCASSPRGDDTEAFFGQGTRLTVV.

This clonotype was detected many times. The rearrangement joins TRBV25-1 to TRBJ1-6; 10 nucleotides align to TRBD1. CDR3 length: 15 amino acids. V was clipped by 6 bases and J by 8 bases; unmatched bases: 7. CDR1 is MGHDK, CDR2 SYGVNS, per germline. The CDR3 DNA follows: TGTGCCAGCAGGCGTACCGGGACAGGGGATTCACCCCTCCACTTT. Amino acid sequence: CASRRTGTGDSPLHF.

A remark on this clonotype: Being one base from a much bigger clone, this may be a read error. The CDR3 sequence is CASSSYGGGTYEQYF. CDR3 in DNA: TGTGCCAGCAGCTCATACGGGGGGGGAACCTACGAGCAGTACTTC. The chain combines TRBV7-9 with TRBJ2-7; 8 bases fit TRBD2. Germline V gene data show CDR1 as SEHNR and CDR2 as FQNEAQ (reference sequence). There are 15 residues in the CDR3. V lost 4 bases and J lost 2; bases outside the gene matches: 7.

Only a few counts were recorded for this clonotype. The chain joins TRBV6-2 or TRBV6-3 to TRBJ1-6; D is ambiguous. Trimming removed 7 bases from V and 4 bases from J, with 17 bases in between. Germline values: CDR1 MNHEY, CDR2 SVGEGT. This CDR3 is built from 16 residues. The CDR3: CASTDNQAIYNSPLHF. The CDR3 DNA follows: TGTGCCAGCACTGACAACCAGGCGATTTATAATTCACCCCTCCACTTT.

DNA for the CDR3: TGTGCCAGCAGTTACTCATCGGGATCTGGGGCCAACGTCCTGACTTTC. This codes for CASSYSSGSGANVLTF. J is TRBJ2-6 and V is TRBV6-6; D may be TRBD2 (5 bases). This CDR3 region has 16 residues. V gave up 0 bases and J gave up 1 base, with 7 bases separating them. Germline V gives CDR1 MNHNY, CDR2 SVGAGI (reference sequence).

This clonotype showed up many times. Here the CDR3 DNA reads TGTGCCAGCAGAGCACTAGCGGCGGGGTACAATGAGCAGTTCTTC. It is translated as CASRALAAGYNEQFF. V and J are TRBV12-3 or TRBV12-4 and TRBJ2-1, with 8 bases lining up with TRBD2. This CDR3 contains 15 residues. Losses at the gene ends were 6 bases for V and 4 bases for J; bases not matched to a gene: 8.

To note about this clonotype: Germline and junction disagree at one end, which may indicate a read error. The V call is TRBV7-9, the J call TRBJ2-2; 10 bases map to TRBD1. From germline, CDR1 is SEHNR and CDR2 FQNEAQ (reference sequence). This CDR3 spans 17 amino acids. The CDR3 DNA reads TGTGCCAGCAGCTCCACAAGGACAGGGGGAAGCACCGGGGGGCTGTTTTTT. Encoded protein: CASSSTRTGGSTGGLFF.

This clonotype appeared a few times. This sequence joins TRBV4-1 and TRBJ2-1; D perhaps matches TRBD1 (6 bases). There are 16 residues in the CDR3. The ends were cut back, 5 bases at V and 0 bases at J, with 14 bases in the middle. CDR1 and CDR2 (germline): MGHRA, YSYEKL. The CDR3 bases are TGCGCCAGCAGCACCGGGACACCGAGCTCCTACAATGAGCAGTTCTTC. Protein: CASSTGTPSSYNEQFF.

This clonotype occurred many times. The chain has TRBV7-9 and TRBJ1-1; the D gene is possibly TRBD1 (5 bases). V dropped 5 bases and J dropped 0 bases, with 16 bases sitting between them. The V gene's germline CDR1 is SEHNR and CDR2 FQNEAQ (reference sequence). This CDR3 has 16 residues. The CDR3 reads CASSPRGILMNTEAFF. CDR3 sequence (DNA): TGTGCCAGCAGCCCGAGGGGTATCCTAATGAACACTGAAGCTTTCTTT.

This clonotype was detected ten times or more. The genes are TRBV2 and TRBJ2-7; no clear D gene. Looked up from germline, CDR1 is SNHLY and CDR2 is FYNNEI. V was clipped by 6 bases and J by 2 bases, with 8 bases between them. The CDR3 runs to 12 residues. The DNA of the CDR3 is TGTGCCAGCAGGGAGAGGACCTACGAGCAGTACTTC. Its translation is CASRERTYEQYF.

This clonotype has just a few counts. A clone one base away is much larger, so this may be a read error. V usage is TRBV28 and J usage is TRBJ1-3; D perhaps matches TRBD1 (5 bases). Germline CDR1 MDHEN, CDR2 SYDVKM. The CDR3 covers 16 residues. The CDR3 reads CAGSSDSSFSGNTIYF. CDR3 DNA sequence: TGTGCCGGCAGCTCTGACAGCTCCTTCTCTGGAAACACCATATATTTT.

This clonotype appeared many times. The chain couples TRBV30 to TRBJ1-5, with 7 bases fitting TRBD1. Germline lookup yields CDR1 GTSNPN and CDR2 SVGIG (reference sequence). V shed 7 bases, J shed 2 bases, and the junction held 5 bases outside the gene matches. This CDR3 has 13 amino acids. CDR3 residues: CAYTGAGNQPQHF. The CDR3, as DNA: TGTGCCTATACAGGGGCGGGCAATCAGCCCCAGCATTTT.

Judged by abundance, this clonotype is medium-sized (0.01 to 0.1%). The chain is built from TRBV28 and TRBJ2-7; D uncertain. V lost 2 bases and J 0 bases, leaving 8 bases between the germline ends. This CDR3 contains 14 residues. Germline V gene data show CDR1 as MDHEN and CDR2 as SYDVKM. The CDR3 loop is CASSLDVSSYEQYF. In nucleotides, the CDR3 is TGTGCCAGCAGTTTAGATGTCAGCTCCTACGAGCAGTACTTC.

This clonotype has a handful of counts. The chain joins TRBV20-1 to TRBJ1-2, with 7 bases aligning to TRBD1. The CDR3 is 13 amino acids. V was clipped by 1 base and J by 3 bases; unmatched bases: 2. CDR1 and CDR2 from the germline V gene are DFQATT and SNEGSKA (reference sequence). CDR3 residues: CSARGDRDYGYTF. CDR3 sequence (DNA): TGCAGTGCTAGAGGCGACAGGGACTATGGCTACACCTTC.

Ten or more counts support this clonotype. The J gene is TRBJ2-5, the V gene TRBV10-3; possible D gene TRBD1, 5 bases. Trimming left V 0 bases short and J 2 bases short, with 7 bases between. This CDR3 has 14 amino acids. Looked up from germline, CDR1 is ENHRY and CDR2 is SYGVKD. The CDR3 is CAISESDRQETQYF. CDR3 in DNA: TGTGCCATCAGTGAGTCCGACAGACAAGAGACCCAGTACTTC.